The 24 T cell receptor beta chains listed next were all sequenced from one sample in a study of early T cells in non-severe SARS-CoV-2 infection. TCRdb called the 5' RACE reads again in MiXCR, with one record for every CDR3 protein. The sample includes fewer than 85,000 distinct CDR3 sequences, approximately 15% seen only once; the top ten take roughly 3%. Sequences were obtained from whole blood. The receptor source for this set is an adult who was a healthcare worker with PCR-confirmed SARS-CoV-2 infection or an uninfected control (not recorded which).

This chain connects TRBV7-9 to TRBJ2-2, with D perhaps TRBD1 (7 bases). The CDR3 sequence is 15 residues long. CDR1 and CDR2 from the germline V gene are SEHNR and FQNEAQ (reference sequence). Trimming removed 8 bases at V and 4 bases at J, with 17 bases between. This chain's CDR3 is CASDRRGTSTGELFF. Here the CDR3 DNA reads TGTGCCAGCGATCGCAGGGGGACTTCCACCGGGGAGCTGTTTTTT. Combining the CDR3 with reference TRBV7-9 and TRBJ2-2 gives the whole variable domain DTGVSQNPRHKITKRGQNVTFRCDPISEHNRLYWYRQTLGQGPEFLTYFQNEAQLEKSRLLSDRFSAERPKGSFSTLEIQRTEQGDSAMYLCASDRRGTSTGELFFGEGSRLTVL.

This clonotype was observed a handful of times. The germline gene is not matched at one end of the junction; a read error may be the cause. The chain couples TRBV11-1 to TRBJ2-2, with D tentatively TRBD2 (6 bases). The CDR3 sequence is 11 residues long. Germline V gene sequence: CDR1 SGHAT, CDR2 FQDESV (reference sequence). CDR3 nucleotides: TGTGCCAGCCGGAAGGGCGGGAAGCTGTTTTTT. Translated, it gives CASRKGGKLFF. The whole variable domain, filled in from reference TRBV11-1 and TRBJ2-2, reads EAEVAQSPRYKITEKSQAVAFWCDPISGHATLYWYRQILGQGPELLVQFQDESVVDDSQLPKDRFSAERLKGVDSTLKIQPAELGDSAMYLCASRKGGKLFFGEGSRLTVL.

This clonotype has just a few counts. The chain links TRBV14 to TRBJ2-5, with a weak D call TRBD1 (5 bases). Germline values: CDR1 SGHDN, CDR2 FVKESK. There are 17 residues in the CDR3. The V end was cut by 1 base, the J end by 5 bases, with 20 bases between. CDR3 nucleotide sequence: TGTGCCAGCAGCCAAGGCGCGAAGGTGCTACAGGAGGAGACCCAGTACTTC. This encodes CASSQGAKVLQEETQYF. The full variable domain, in which reference TRBV14 and TRBJ2-5 provide the parts outside the CDR3, is EAGVTQFPSHSVIEKGQTVTLRCDPISGHDNLYWYRRVMGKEIKFLLHFVKESKQDESGMPNNRFLAERTGGTYSTLKVQPAELEDSGVYFCASSQGAKVLQEETQYFGPGTRLLVL.

This clonotype was counted at least ten times. The chain combines TRBV29-1 with TRBJ1-5; 8 bases are a match to TRBD1. The germline CDR1 and CDR2 sequences are SQVTM and ANQGSEA. The J segment lost 6 bases and the V segment lost 4 bases, leaving 5 bases of the junction unmatched. CDR3 length: 13 amino acids. For the CDR3, the DNA is TGCAGCGTTGTGGACAGGGCGGGTCAGCCCCAGCATTTT. Protein: CSVVDRAGQPQHF.

This clonotype showed up many times. This chain connects TRBV12-3 or TRBV12-4 to TRBJ2-1; TRBD2 matches 7 bases. Losses at the gene ends were 4 bases for V and 10 bases for J; bases not matched to a gene: 7. The CDR3 runs 13 residues. The CDR3 region is CASSSSGAEEQFF. The CDR3 bases are TGTGCCAGCAGTTCCAGCGGGGCGGAGGAGCAGTTCTTC.

This chain uses TRBV6-6 with TRBJ2-7; D tentatively reads TRBD1 or TRBD2 (5 bases each). The V gene lost 5 bases and the J gene lost 2 bases, with 19 bases spanning the gap. The CDR3 totals 16 residues. Germline V gives CDR1 MNHNY, CDR2 SVGAGI (reference sequence). CDR3 region: CASSHAAWDGAYEQYF. The CDR3 DNA reads as TGTGCCAGCAGTCACGCAGCTTGGGACGGGGCCTACGAGCAGTACTTC.

This clonotype was counted only a few times. The V gene is TRBV7-3, the J gene TRBJ2-2; 8 nucleotides agree with TRBD1. The CDR3 sequence is 14 residues long. J was trimmed by 5 bases and V by 5 bases; bases with no gene match: 4. Germline V gene sequence: CDR1 SGHTA, CDR2 FQGTGA. The CDR3 protein is CASSINRGTGELFF. The CDR3 DNA follows: TGTGCCAGCAGCATCAACAGGGGGACCGGGGAGCTGTTTTTT.

In regard to this clonotype: Compared with germline, one end of the junction differs, possibly owing to a read error. This rearrangement joins TRBV4-1 to TRBJ1-2, with no clear D. The CDR3 extends over 14 amino acids. The germline gives CDR1 MGHRA, CDR2 YSYEKL. The CDR3 here is CASSQGPENYGYAF. The CDR3 DNA is TGCGCCAGCAGCCAAGGTCCCGAGAACTATGGCTACGCCTTC.

The rearrangement uses TRBV27 and TRBJ2-1; D gene uncertain. Germline V lookup: CDR1 MNHEY, CDR2 SMNVEV (reference sequence). Trimming pared 6 bases from V and 6 bases from J, leaving 15 bases between. The length of the CDR3 is 14 residues. The CDR3 protein is CASSESDTSNEQFF. CDR3 DNA: TGTGCCAGCAGCGAATCCGACACCAGCAATGAGCAGTTCTTC.

The CDR3 DNA reads as TGTGCCAGCAGTGTCCCCCAAGGGATTTCACCCCTCCACTTT. It yields the protein CASSVPQGISPLHF. The chain uses TRBV6-6 and TRBJ1-6; D not resolved. The V end was cut by 5 bases, the J end by 9 bases, with 14 bases between. The CDR3 is 14 residues long. Looked up from germline, CDR1 is MNHNY and CDR2 is SVGAGI (reference sequence).

This clonotype was found a few times. The chain recombines TRBV19 with TRBJ2-7; D is ambiguous. Trimming left V 4 bases short and J 5 bases short, with 15 bases between. The germline gives CDR1 LNHDA, CDR2 SQIVND (reference sequence). This CDR3 comprises 14 residues. The CDR3 is CASSRGPMKDEQYF. CDR3 in DNA: TGTGCCAGTAGTAGAGGCCCCATGAAGGACGAGCAGTACTTC. The variable domain in full, completed from reference TRBV19 and TRBJ2-7, reads DGGITQSPKYLFRKEGQNVTLSCEQNLNHDAMYWYRQDPGQGLRLIYYSQIVNDFQKGDIAEGYSVSREKKESFPLTVTSAQKNPTAFYLCASSRGPMKDEQYFGPGTRLTVT.

This clonotype was recorded a few times. The chain employs TRBV10-1 and TRBJ1-2; 7 nucleotides align to TRBD1. This CDR3 contains 14 residues. In germline, CDR1 is WNHNN, CDR2 SYGVQD (reference sequence). V lost 6 bases, J lost 4 bases, and 8 bases stayed unmatched. The CDR3 reads CASSLIGGGYGYTF. The CDR3 coding sequence is TGCGCCAGCAGCCTGATAGGGGGCGGCTATGGCTACACCTTC.

The rearrangement joins TRBV30 to TRBJ2-5; TRBD2 is a possible D gene (7 bases). The CDR3 contains 14 residues. Trimming took off 0 bases at V and 5 bases at J, with 13 bases between the two ends. Germline CDR1 GTSNPN, CDR2 SVGIG (reference sequence). The chain's CDR3 is CAWSVGGTTETQYF. The DNA for the CDR3 is TGTGCCTGGAGTGTAGGGGGGACTACGGAGACCCAGTACTTC.

The CDR3, as DNA: TGTGCCAGCGGGCCGGACAGGGTCTCGACCGGGGAGCTGTTTTTT. Translation: CASGPDRVSTGELFF. V gene TRBV7-6 combines with J gene TRBJ2-2; 8 bases agree with TRBD1. Germline-derived CDR1 and CDR2 are SGHVS and FNYEAQ. CDR3 length: 15 amino acids. Trimming at V came to 8 bases and at J to 5 bases, leaving 10 bases not matched to a gene.

This clonotype was observed a handful of times. The chain links TRBV14 to TRBJ1-6, with unresolved D. Germline loops: CDR1 SGHDN, CDR2 FVKESK. This CDR3 region has 14 residues. Trimming took 0 bases from V and 6 from J, leaving 6 bases between them. The CDR3 region is CASSQDLVNSPLHF. The CDR3 DNA reads as TGTGCCAGCAGCCAAGATCTGGTTAATTCACCCCTCCACTTT.

As concerns this clonotype: A much larger clone differs from this one at a single base, so this may be a read error. J is TRBJ2-7 and V is TRBV10-3; 10 bases fit TRBD1. The CDR3 runs to 14 residues. Germline V gene data show CDR1 as ENHRY and CDR2 as SYGVKD. Unmatched junction bases numbered 5, after V lost 7 bases and J lost 2 bases. The CDR3 region has the DNA TGTGCCATCAATGGGACAGGGGCCCCCTACGAGCAGTACTTC. Translation gives CAINGTGAPYEQYF.

The chain is built from TRBV19 and TRBJ2-1, with TRBD2 identical over 11 bases. This CDR3 has 16 amino acids. Germline loops: CDR1 LNHDA, CDR2 SQIVND (reference sequence). The ends lost 3 bases at V and 8 bases at J; junction bases unmatched: 9. The chain's CDR3 is CASSILVAGGLDEQFF. The CDR3 nucleotides read TGTGCCAGTAGTATTCTCGTAGCGGGAGGGCTCGATGAGCAGTTCTTC.

V gene TRBV7-9 combines with J gene TRBJ2-6; D is unclear. Germline CDR1 and CDR2: SEHNR and FQNEAQ (reference sequence). There are 16 residues in the CDR3. With 0 bases removed from V and 4 bases from J, the gap between germline ends came to 10 bases. CDR3 protein: CASSLAGLKGANVLTF. The CDR3, as DNA: TGTGCCAGCAGCTTAGCAGGCCTCAAGGGGGCCAACGTCCTGACTTTC.

The table lists this clonotype with a few counts. This rearrangement joins TRBV9 to TRBJ1-3; D remains unclear. CDR1 and CDR2 from the germline V gene are SGDLS and YYNGEE. This CDR3 comprises 16 residues. V lost 4 bases and J 0 bases, leaving 14 bases between the germline ends. The CDR3 DNA reads as TGTGCCAGCAGCCTTGGACTCGGAGTCTCTGGAAACACCATATATTTT. Its translation: CASSLGLGVSGNTIYF.

This clonotype was found a few times. The chain is built from TRBV6-6 and TRBJ2-3; 8 bases fit TRBD2. J gave up 0 bases and V 6 bases, and 20 bases lay outside the gene matches. This CDR3 has 20 amino acids. Germline CDR1 MNHNY, CDR2 SVGAGI (reference sequence). DNA of the CDR3: TGTGCCAGCAGCTACAACCCGAGGACTAGCCTCTCTACTAGCACAGATACGCAGTATTTT. Protein sequence: CASSYNPRTSLSTSTDTQYF.

The chain uses TRBV7-6 and TRBJ2-7; D is uncertain. The germline CDR1 and CDR2 sequences are SGHVS and FNYEAQ. The length of the CDR3 is 13 residues. Trimming took 1 base from V and 3 from J, leaving 7 bases between them. CDR3 DNA: TGTGCCAGCAGCTTAGGACCCAGCTACGAGCAGTACTTC. Its translation: CASSLGPSYEQYF.

In this sample, this clonotype turned up a few times. The chain recombines TRBV28 with TRBJ1-1; a weak D match, TRBD1 (5 bases). CDR1 MDHEN and CDR2 SYDVKM come from the germline V gene. The CDR3 totals 15 residues. The V end was cut by 4 bases, the J end by 3 bases, with 15 bases between. Here the CDR3 DNA reads TGTGCCAGCAGTTCTCCATCCGGGACTTACACTGAAGCTTTCTTT. Amino acid sequence: CASSSPSGTYTEAFF.

This clonotype was seen only a few times. J is TRBJ1-3 and V is TRBV11-2; D uncertain. Germline V gene lookup returns CDR1 SGHAT and CDR2 FQNNGV. The V and J ends lost 3 bases and 2 bases respectively, with 8 bases between them. The CDR3 length is 14 residues. CDR3 DNA: TGTGCCAGCAGCTTGTCTGGGCCTGGAAACACCATATATTTT. It translates to CASSLSGPGNTIYF.

This clonotype was recorded many times. The DNA for the CDR3 is TGTGCCAGCAGCCAAGGACAGGGGGGGCACATTCAGTACTTC. Residues: CASSQGQGGHIQYF. The chain recombines TRBV3-1 with TRBJ2-4; 9 bases line up with TRBD1. CDR3 length equals 14 residues. V lost 1 base to trimming and J lost 8 bases; unmatched junction nucleotides: 3. Germline-derived CDR1 and CDR2 are LGHDT and YNNKEL (reference sequence). Based on the CDR3 plus reference TRBV3-1 and TRBJ2-4, the full variable domain is DTAVSQTPKYLVTQMGNDKSIKCEQNLGHDTMYWYKQDSKKFLKIMFSYNNKELIINETVPNRFSPKSPDKAHLNLHINSLELGDSAVYFCASSQGQGGHIQYFGAGTRLSVL.